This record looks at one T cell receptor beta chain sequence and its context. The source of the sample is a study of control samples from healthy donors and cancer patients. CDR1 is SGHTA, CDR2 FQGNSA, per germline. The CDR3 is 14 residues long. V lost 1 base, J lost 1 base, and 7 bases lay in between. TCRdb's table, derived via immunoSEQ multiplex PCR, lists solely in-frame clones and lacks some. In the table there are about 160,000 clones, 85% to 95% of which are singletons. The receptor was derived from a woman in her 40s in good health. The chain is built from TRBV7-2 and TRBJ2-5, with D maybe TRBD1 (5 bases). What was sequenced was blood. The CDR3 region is CASSLEDSQETQYF. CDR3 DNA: TGTGCCAGCAGCTTAGAAGACAGCCAAGAGACCCAGTACTTC.